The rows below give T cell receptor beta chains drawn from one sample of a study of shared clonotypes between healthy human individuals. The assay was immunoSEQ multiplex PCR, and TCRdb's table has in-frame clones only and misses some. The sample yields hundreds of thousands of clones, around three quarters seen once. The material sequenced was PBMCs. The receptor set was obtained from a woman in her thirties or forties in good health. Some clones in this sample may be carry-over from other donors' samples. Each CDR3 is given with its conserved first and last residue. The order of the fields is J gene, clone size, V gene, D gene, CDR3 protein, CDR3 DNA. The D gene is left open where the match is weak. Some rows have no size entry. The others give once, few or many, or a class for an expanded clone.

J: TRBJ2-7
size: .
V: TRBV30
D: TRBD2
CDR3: CAWSFFGLAGADPYEQYF
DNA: TGTGCCTGGAGTTTCTTCGGACTAGCGGGGGCCGACCCCTACGAGCAGTACTTC

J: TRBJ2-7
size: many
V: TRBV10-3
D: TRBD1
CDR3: CAISARDRVEQYF
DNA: TGTGCCATCAGTGCCCGGGACAGGGTCGAGCAGTACTTC

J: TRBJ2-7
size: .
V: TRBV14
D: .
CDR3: CASSQGTGVVYEQYF
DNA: TGTGCCAGCAGCCAAGGGACGGGAGTAGTCTACGAGCAGTACTTC

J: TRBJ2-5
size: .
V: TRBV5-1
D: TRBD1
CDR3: CASSSGQGQETQYF
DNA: TGCGCCAGCAGCTCGGGACAGGGGCAAGAGACCCAGTACTTC

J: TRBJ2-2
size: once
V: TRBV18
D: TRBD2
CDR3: CASSQTSGTNTGELFF
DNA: TGTGCCAGCTCACAAACTAGCGGGACCAACACCGGGGAGCTGTTTTTT

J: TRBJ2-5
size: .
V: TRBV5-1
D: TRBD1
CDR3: CASSAGQAQETQYF
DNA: TGCGCCAGCAGCGCGGGACAGGCTCAAGAGACCCAGTACTTC

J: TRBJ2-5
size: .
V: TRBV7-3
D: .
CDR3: CASSPTRDGTQYF
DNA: TGTGCCAGCAGCCCGACTAGGGACGGGACCCAGTACTTC

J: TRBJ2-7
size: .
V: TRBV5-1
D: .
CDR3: CASSFSDKTYEQYF
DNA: TGCGCCAGCAGCTTTTCGGACAAGACCTACGAGCAGTACTTC

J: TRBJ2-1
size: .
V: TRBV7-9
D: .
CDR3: CASSPKGKGRGEQFF
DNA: TGTGCCAGCAGTCCCAAGGGAAAGGGTCGCGGTGAGCAGTTCTTC

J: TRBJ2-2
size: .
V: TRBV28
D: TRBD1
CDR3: CASSTRQGYIGELFF
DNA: TGTGCCAGCAGCACCCGACAGGGGTATATCGGGGAGCTGTTTTTT

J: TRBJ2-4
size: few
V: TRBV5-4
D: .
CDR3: CASSFQGSKNIQYF
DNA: TGTGCCAGCAGCTTCCAGGGGTCCAAAAACATTCAGTACTTC

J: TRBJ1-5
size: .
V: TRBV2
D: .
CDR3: CASSGGGFSNQPQHF
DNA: TGTGCCAGCAGTGGAGGGGGATTTAGCAATCAGCCCCAGCACTTT

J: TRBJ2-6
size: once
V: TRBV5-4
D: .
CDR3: CASSFLGLRSGANVLTF
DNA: TGTGCCAGCAGTTTCCTTGGACTCCGCTCTGGGGCCAACGTCCTGACTTTC

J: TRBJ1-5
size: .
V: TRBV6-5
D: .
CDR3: CASRRRQRRAQHF
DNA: TGTGCCAGCAGACGACGACAGCGCCGGGCCCAGCATTTT

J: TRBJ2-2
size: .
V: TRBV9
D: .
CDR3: CASSARVGGANTGELFF
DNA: TGTGCCAGCAGCGCCCGAGTGGGGGGTGCGAACACCGGGGAGCTGTTTTTT

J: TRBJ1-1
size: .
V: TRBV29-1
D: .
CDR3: CSVNTALNTEAFF
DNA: TGCAGCGTTAACACAGCACTGAACACTGAAGCTTTCTTT

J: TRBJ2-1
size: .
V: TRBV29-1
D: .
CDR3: CSAEWYQGNEQFF
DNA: TGCAGCGCAGAATGGTACCAGGGAAATGAGCAGTTCTTC

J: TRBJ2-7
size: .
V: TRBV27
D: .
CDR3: CASSIRVGGYEQYF
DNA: TGTGCCAGCAGTATAAGGGTGGGGGGCTACGAGCAGTACTTC

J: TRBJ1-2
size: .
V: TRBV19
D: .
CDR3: CASSIGAGPYGYTF
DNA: TGTGCCAGTAGTATAGGCGCAGGGCCCTATGGCTACACCTTC

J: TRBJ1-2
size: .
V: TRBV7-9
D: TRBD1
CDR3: CASGSYRGPYGYTF
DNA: TGTGCCAGCGGCTCCTACAGGGGTCCCTATGGCTACACCTTC

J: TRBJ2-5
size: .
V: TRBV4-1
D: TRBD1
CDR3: CASSQGQQGGQETQYF
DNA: TGCGCCAGCAGCCAAGGGCAACAGGGGGGACAAGAGACCCAGTACTTC

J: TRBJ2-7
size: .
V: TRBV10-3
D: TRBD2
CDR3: CAIGGSGRNPYEQYF
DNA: TGTGCCATCGGGGGTAGCGGGAGAAACCCCTACGAGCAGTACTTC

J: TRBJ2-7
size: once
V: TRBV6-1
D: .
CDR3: CASRPGTYKQYF
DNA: TGTGCCAGCAGGCCGGGGACCTACAAGCAGTACTTC

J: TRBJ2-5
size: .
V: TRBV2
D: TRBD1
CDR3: CASRQGSGETQYF
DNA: TGTGCCAGCAGACAGGGGTCGGGGGAGACCCAGTACTTC

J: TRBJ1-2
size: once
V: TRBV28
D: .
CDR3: CASSFHRGYTF
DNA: TGTGCCAGCAGTTTTCACCGTGGCTACACCTTC

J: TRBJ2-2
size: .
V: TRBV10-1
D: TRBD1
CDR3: CATSPGQGGTGELFF
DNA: TGCGCCACATCGCCGGGACAGGGTGGGACCGGGGAGCTGTTTTTT

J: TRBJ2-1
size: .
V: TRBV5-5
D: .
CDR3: CASSWSSPTYNEQFF
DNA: TGTGCCAGCAGCTGGTCGAGTCCCACCTACAATGAGCAGTTCTTC

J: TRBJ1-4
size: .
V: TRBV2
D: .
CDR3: CASSEGPKLFF
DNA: TGTGCCAGCAGTGAAGGCCCAAAACTGTTTTTT

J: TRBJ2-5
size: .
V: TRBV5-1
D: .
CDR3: CASSWDIQETQYF
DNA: TGCGCCAGCAGCTGGGACATACAAGAGACCCAGTACTTC

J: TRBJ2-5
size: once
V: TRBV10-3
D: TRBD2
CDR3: CAIKEAGTETQYF
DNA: TGTGCCATCAAGGAAGCGGGAACAGAGACCCAGTACTTC

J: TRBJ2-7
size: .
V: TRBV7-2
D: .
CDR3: CASSLATGGSSSYEQYF
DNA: TGTGCCAGCAGCTTAGCGACAGGTGGTTCTAGCTCCTACGAGCAGTACTTC

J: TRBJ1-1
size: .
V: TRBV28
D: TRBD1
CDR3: CASRTWTGASEAFF
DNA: TGTGCCAGCAGAACCTGGACAGGAGCCTCTGAAGCTTTCTTT

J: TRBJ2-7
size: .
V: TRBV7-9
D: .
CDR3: CASSFLVGDEQYF
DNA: TGTGCCAGCAGCTTCCTAGTTGGGGACGAGCAGTACTTC

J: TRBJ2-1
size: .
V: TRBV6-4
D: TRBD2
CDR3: CASSEGLAEPNEQFF
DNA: TGTGCCAGCAGTGAGGGTCTAGCGGAACCCAATGAGCAGTTCTTC

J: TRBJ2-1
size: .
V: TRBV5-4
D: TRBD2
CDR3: CASSVAGGYNEQFF
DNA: TGTGCCAGCAGCGTAGCGGGAGGCTACAATGAGCAGTTCTTC

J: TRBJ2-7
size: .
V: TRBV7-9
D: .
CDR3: CASSLAVRDIHYEQYF
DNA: TGTGCCAGCAGCTTAGCGGTCCGGGACATCCACTACGAGCAGTACTTC

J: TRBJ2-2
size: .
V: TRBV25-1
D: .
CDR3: CASQGPGELFF
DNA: TGTGCCAGCCAAGGCCCCGGGGAGCTGTTTTTT

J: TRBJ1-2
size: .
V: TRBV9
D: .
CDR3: CASSWGSGQGIDGYTF
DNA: TGTGCCAGCAGCTGGGGGAGTGGGCAGGGCATTGATGGCTACACCTTC

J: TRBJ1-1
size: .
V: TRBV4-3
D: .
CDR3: CASSPLPSDRLETEAFF
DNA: TGCGCCAGCAGCCCTTTACCGTCTGACAGGCTGGAGACTGAAGCTTTCTTT

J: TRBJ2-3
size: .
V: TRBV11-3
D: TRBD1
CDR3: CASSPGTGTDTQYF
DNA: TGTGCCAGCAGCCCCGGGACAGGCACAGATACGCAGTATTTT

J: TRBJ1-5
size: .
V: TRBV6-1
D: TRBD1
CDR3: CASSEDRTRNQPQHF
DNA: TGCGCCAGCAGTGAGGACAGGACCCGCAATCAGCCCCAGCATTTT

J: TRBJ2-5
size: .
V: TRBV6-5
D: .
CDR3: CASSSGPKEQYF
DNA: TGTGCCAGCAGTTCGGGGCCAAAGGAGCAGTACTTC

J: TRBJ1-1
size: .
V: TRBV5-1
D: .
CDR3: CASSLAETRMNTEAFF
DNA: TGCGCCAGCAGCTTGGCCGAGACAAGAATGAACACTGAAGCTTTCTTT

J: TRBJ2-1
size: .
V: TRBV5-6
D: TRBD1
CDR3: CASSHFRDRDNEQFF
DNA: TGTGCCAGCAGCCATTTCCGGGACAGAGACAATGAGCAGTTCTTC

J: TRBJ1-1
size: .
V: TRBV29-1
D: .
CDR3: CSVDIANTEAFF
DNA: TGCAGCGTTGATATCGCCAACACTGAAGCTTTCTTT

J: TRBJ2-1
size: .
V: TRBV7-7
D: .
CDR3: CASSGASAGEQFF
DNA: TGTGCTAGCAGCGGCGCTAGCGCCGGTGAGCAGTTCTTC

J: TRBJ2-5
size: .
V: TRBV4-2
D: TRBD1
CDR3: CASSQVSATGLGETQYF
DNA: TGTGCCAGCAGCCAAGTTTCCGCGACAGGGCTTGGGGAGACCCAGTACTTC

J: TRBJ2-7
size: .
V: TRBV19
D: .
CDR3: CASALDVDYEQYF
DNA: TGTGCCAGTGCGCTGGACGTCGACTACGAGCAGTACTTC

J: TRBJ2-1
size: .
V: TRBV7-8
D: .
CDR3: CASSLDRRVVDWGRDNEQFF
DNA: TGTGCCAGCAGCTTAGATAGGCGAGTAGTAGACTGGGGTCGGGACAATGAGCAGTTCTTC